The entry below describes one TCR beta chain. Its matching antigen is unknown. One end of the junction is discordant with germline, which a read error may explain. These data are taken from a study of sequential checkpoint blockade in melanoma. Data came from immunoSEQ multiplex PCR; TCRdb stores just in-frame clones and leaves some out. The data show fewer than 5,500 clones, approximately 18% seen once. Specified treatment: randomized to nivolumab then ipilimumab (arm A) or the reverse (arm B). Whole-study results and caveats: For nivolumab-first patients, baseline tumor clonality was associated with response.

This CDR3 is 14 amino acids long. Germline assignment: CDR1 MDHEN and CDR2 SYDVKM. The sample in question was tumor tissue (inferred from file names), obtained from a patient given nivolumab and ipilimumab in sequence. The chain couples TRBV28 to TRBJ2-1, with 8 bases lining up with TRBD2. This TCR came from a human donor with melanoma. The CDR3 spells CASKGGGSYNEQFF. In DNA form, the CDR3 reads TGTGCGAGCAAGGGCGGGGGGTCCTACAATGAGCAGTTCTTC.